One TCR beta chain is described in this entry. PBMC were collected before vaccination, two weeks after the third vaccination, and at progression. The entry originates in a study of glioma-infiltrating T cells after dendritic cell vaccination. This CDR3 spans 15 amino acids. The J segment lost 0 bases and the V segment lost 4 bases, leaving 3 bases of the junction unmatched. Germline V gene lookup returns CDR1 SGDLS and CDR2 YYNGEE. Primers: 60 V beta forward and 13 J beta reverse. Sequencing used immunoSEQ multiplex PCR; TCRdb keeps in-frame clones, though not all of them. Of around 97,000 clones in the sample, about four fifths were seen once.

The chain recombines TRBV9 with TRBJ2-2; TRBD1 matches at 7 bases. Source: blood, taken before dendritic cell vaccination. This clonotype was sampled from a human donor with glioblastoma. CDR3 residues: CASSPGQANTGELFF. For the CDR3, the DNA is TGTGCCAGCAGCCCCGGACAGGCGAACACCGGGGAGCTGTTTTTT.